These 30 T cell receptor beta chains came from one sample sequenced in a study of response to subunit inactivated influenza vaccine. Each CDR3 protein is one row after TCRdb ran MiXCR on the RT-PCR reads. The data show fewer than 600,000 distinct CDR3 sequences, with about 7.2% seen just once and over 10% held by the top ten. The input for sequencing was PBMCs from blood, taken around 25 months after vaccination. The receptors shown here come from a man aged 45-69 years who received an inactivated influenza vaccine.

This clonotype was counted many times. The V gene is TRBV7-2, the J gene TRBJ1-1, with a possible D match to TRBD1 (6 bases). Trimming removed 1 base from V and 6 bases from J, with 9 bases in between. The germline gives CDR1 SGHTA, CDR2 FQGNSA. The CDR3 contains 13 residues. The CDR3 is CASSLGRGAEAFF. In nucleotides, the CDR3 is TGTGCCAGCAGCTTAGGCAGGGGAGCTGAAGCTTTCTTT.

This clonotype has more than one count but fewer than ten. The J gene is TRBJ1-5, the V gene TRBV10-3; the D is unclear. The V gene's germline CDR1 is ENHRY and CDR2 SYGVKD. This CDR3 is built from 15 residues. V was cut by 0 bases and J by 3 bases, with 9 bases left in between. The CDR3 DNA is TGTGCCATCAGTGAGTCAGCGGGATTCAATCAGCCCCAGCATTTT. It codes for CAISESAGFNQPQHF.

This clonotype was seen at least ten times. The chain joins TRBV4-3 to TRBJ2-5, with TRBD2 matching 7 bases. This CDR3 region has 15 residues. The J segment lost 0 bases and the V segment lost 4 bases, leaving 5 bases of the junction unmatched. From germline, CDR1 is LGHNA and CDR2 YSLEER. CDR3 DNA: TGCGCCAGCAGCCGCGGGACTAATTACCAAGAGACCCAGTACTTC. This translates into CASSRGTNYQETQYF.

In its sample, this clonotype was seen a few times. The rearrangement joins TRBV28 to TRBJ1-5; D remains unclear. Germline lookup yields CDR1 MDHEN and CDR2 SYDVKM. The CDR3 sequence is 14 residues long. Trimming cost V 1 base and J 6 bases, with 10 bases left between them. The CDR3 loop is CASSLYVGGQPQHF. In DNA, the CDR3 is TGTGCCAGCAGTTTATATGTGGGTGGTCAGCCCCAGCATTTT.

This clonotype has just a few counts. This rearrangement joins TRBV29-1 to TRBJ1-1; D gene unclear. V lost 0 bases to trimming and J lost 4 bases, with 6 bases between them. The CDR3 has 12 amino acids. Germline V gene lookup returns CDR1 SQVTM and CDR2 ANQGSEA. The CDR3 DNA sequence: TGCAGCGTTGAAGATCTGGCCACTGAAGCTTTCTTT. Amino acid sequence: CSVEDLATEAFF. The full variable domain, completed using reference TRBV29-1 and TRBJ1-1, is SAVISQKPSRDICQRGTSLTIQCQVDSQVTMMFWYRQQPGQSLTLIATANQGSEATYESGFVIDKFPISRPNLTFSTLTVSNMSPEDSSIYLCSVEDLATEAFFGQGTRLTVV.

This clonotype came up a few times. The CDR3 loop reads CASSLVSGMAEAFF. The CDR3 coding sequence is TGTGCCAGCAGCTTAGTCTCAGGGATGGCCGAAGCTTTCTTT. This chain joins TRBV7-2 and TRBJ1-1, with a weak D call TRBD1 (5 bases). Trimming took off 1 base at V and 8 bases at J, with 14 bases between the two ends. Germline V CDR1 and CDR2: SGHTA, FQGNSA. This CDR3 is 14 amino acids long.

This chain connects TRBV4-2 to TRBJ2-3, with TRBD2 matching 10 bases. Looked up from germline, CDR1 is LGHNA and CDR2 is YNFKEQ. The trim removed 1 base at V and 2 bases at J, leaving 6 bases unmatched. This CDR3 spans 17 amino acids. The CDR3 DNA sequence: TGTGCCAGCAGCCAAGTGCTAGCGGGGGCGTCCACAGATACGCAGTATTTT. It specifies CASSQVLAGASTDTQYF.

The chain links TRBV5-4 to TRBJ2-1; 8 nucleotides align to TRBD1. Unmatched junction bases numbered 11, after V lost 4 bases and J lost 5 bases. This CDR3 comprises 16 residues. Germline-derived CDR1 and CDR2 are SGHNT and YYREEE (reference sequence). CDR3 DNA sequence: TGTGCCAGCAGCCCACTATTTGGGACAGGTAACAATGAGCAGTTCTTC. Protein sequence: CASSPLFGTGNNEQFF.

This clonotype was observed a handful of times. The chain carries TRBV6-1 and TRBJ2-3; 8 bases are a match to TRBD2. Germline CDR1 MNHNS, CDR2 SASEGT. This CDR3 is built from 15 residues. After removal of 6 bases from V and 4 bases from J, the junction contained 9 bases not matched to a gene. This CDR3 is CASSLSGGRADTQYF. The DNA for the CDR3 is TGTGCCAGCAGCCTATCGGGGGGGAGGGCAGATACGCAGTATTTT.

V and J are TRBV5-6 and TRBJ2-7; 9 bases line up with TRBD2. Unmatched junction bases numbered 15, after V lost 4 bases and J lost 4 bases. CDR3 length equals 17 residues. Germline CDR1 and CDR2: SGHDT and YYEEEE. This chain's CDR3 is CASSPVGSGRSRYEQYF. The CDR3, as DNA: TGTGCCAGCAGCCCTGTGGGTAGCGGGAGATCCCGATACGAGCAGTACTTC. The complete variable domain, with remaining parts taken from reference TRBV5-6 and TRBJ2-7, reads DAGVTQSPTHLIKTRGQQVTLRCSPKSGHDTVSWYQQALGQGPQFIFQYYEEEERQRGNFPDRFSGHQFPNYSSELNVNALLLGDSALYLCASSPVGSGRSRYEQYFGPGTRLTVT.

The chain is built from TRBV20-1 and TRBJ1-4; D is unclear. Germline CDR1 and CDR2: DFQATT and SNEGSKA (reference sequence). Trimming took 1 base from V and 7 from J, leaving 16 bases between them. CDR3 length: 15 amino acids. The DNA for the CDR3 is TGCAGTGCTAGAGGGGAGAGCACCGGGAGTGAAAAACTGTTTTTT. Its protein is CSARGESTGSEKLFF.

This clonotype was observed a handful of times. This chain links TRBV29-1 with TRBJ1-5; D is uncertain. The ends were cut back, 4 bases at V and 3 bases at J, with 13 bases in the middle. The CDR3 runs to 14 residues. Germline V gene lookup returns CDR1 SQVTM and CDR2 ANQGSEA. CDR3 loop: CSVAVGSDNQPQHF. The DNA for the CDR3 is TGCAGCGTTGCGGTGGGGTCGGACAATCAGCCCCAGCATTTT. The full variable domain, with the rest looked up from reference TRBV29-1 and TRBJ1-5, is SAVISQKPSRDICQRGTSLTIQCQVDSQVTMMFWYRQQPGQSLTLIATANQGSEATYESGFVIDKFPISRPNLTFSTLTVSNMSPEDSSIYLCSVAVGSDNQPQHFGDGTRLSIL.

V gene TRBV10-3 combines with J gene TRBJ1-4; 9 nucleotides align to TRBD1. Trimming removed 3 bases from V and 7 bases from J; junction bases left unmatched: 9. The CDR3 is made up of 16 amino acids. Germline V gene data show CDR1 as ENHRY and CDR2 as SYGVKD. The CDR3 DNA sequence: TGTGCCATCAGTGAAGATACAGGGGGCGAAGGTGAAAAACTGTTTTTT. Translation: CAISEDTGGEGEKLFF.

The rearrangement uses TRBV12-3 or TRBV12-4 and TRBJ2-2; D gene uncertain. With 1 base removed from V and 5 bases from J, the gap between germline ends came to 8 bases. CDR3 length: 14 residues. This CDR3 reads CASSLGAWTGELFF. The CDR3 nucleotides read TGTGCCAGCAGTTTAGGGGCTTGGACCGGGGAGCTGTTTTTT.

This clonotype has just a few counts. V usage is TRBV5-1 and J usage is TRBJ2-1, with D possibly being TRBD2 (6 bases). Germline CDR1 and CDR2: SGHRS and YFSETQ. CDR3 size: 16 residues. Trimming shortened V by 1 base and J by 6 bases, and 17 bases separated the two germline ends. CDR3 in amino acids: CASSLRLGTPPNEQFF. CDR3 DNA sequence: TGCGCCAGCAGCTTGCGGTTAGGGACTCCCCCCAATGAGCAGTTCTTC.

This clonotype was picked up many times. The chain uses TRBV3-1 and TRBJ1-3, with a weak D call TRBD1 (6 bases). V was shortened by 8 bases and J by 1 base, with 15 bases between the two germline ends. In germline, CDR1 is LGHDT, CDR2 YNNKEL (reference sequence). The length of the CDR3 is 15 residues. Here the CDR3 reads CASGPVRGSGNTIYF. The CDR3 bases are TGTGCCAGCGGCCCAGTCAGGGGATCTGGAAACACCATATATTTT.

The rearrangement uses TRBV20-1 and TRBJ2-7; tentatively, D is TRBD2 (5 bases). Germline V CDR1 and CDR2: DFQATT, SNEGSKA (reference sequence). This CDR3 has 15 residues. Trimming took 5 bases from V and 9 from J, leaving 26 bases between them. CDR3 loop: CSAEAGDRGLRGQYF. The DNA for the CDR3 is TGCAGTGCTGAAGCAGGAGACCGGGGTCTTAGAGGGCAGTACTTC.

The V gene is TRBV10-3, the J gene TRBJ2-2; a weak D match, TRBD1 (6 bases). The V and J ends lost 4 bases and 4 bases respectively, with 13 bases between them. This CDR3 is built from 15 residues. The germline V gene encodes CDR1 ENHRY and CDR2 SYGVKD. CDR3 residues: CAISGRQEGTGELFF. CDR3 sequence (DNA): TGTGCCATCAGTGGTCGACAGGAAGGCACCGGGGAGCTGTTTTTT.

This clonotype was detected ten times or more. This chain links TRBV5-6 with TRBJ2-7; D ambiguous. The V gene's germline CDR1 is SGHDT and CDR2 YYEEEE. V lost 1 base, J lost 3 bases, and 8 bases lay in between. The CDR3 consists of 13 residues. This CDR3 reads CASSLSSGYEQYF. The CDR3 bases are TGTGCCAGCAGCTTGTCTTCAGGCTACGAGCAGTACTTC.

This clonotype was detected only a few times. This sequence may be a read error, since a much larger clone differs from it by one base. The chain joins TRBV12-3 or TRBV12-4 to TRBJ2-3; D is perhaps TRBD2 (7 bases). The length of the CDR3 is 15 residues. V was pared by 2 bases and J by 2 bases, with 11 bases between. This CDR3 reads CASSLSRGATDTQYF. The CDR3, as DNA: TGTGCCAGCAGTTTATCTCGGGGGGCCACAGATACGCAGTATTTT.

This clonotype was observed a handful of times. V and J are TRBV12-3 or TRBV12-4 and TRBJ2-3; D is unclear. The length of the CDR3 is 14 residues. V dropped 6 bases and J dropped 1 base, with 11 bases sitting between them. DNA for the CDR3: TGTGCCAGCAGGCCAGGTACGGGCACAGATACGCAGTATTTT. This gives the protein CASRPGTGTDTQYF.

The J gene is TRBJ2-1, the V gene TRBV6-1, with D perhaps matching TRBD1 (7 bases). With 8 bases removed from V and 8 bases from J, the gap between germline ends came to 19 bases. The CDR3 has 14 residues. Per the germline V gene, CDR1 is MNHNS and CDR2 is SASEGT. The CDR3 sequence is CASRPGDSLYEQFF. The CDR3 region has the DNA TGTGCCAGCCGCCCGGGGGACAGCCTATATGAGCAGTTCTTC.

The V gene is TRBV20-1, the J gene TRBJ2-7, with 7 bases identical to TRBD1. J gave up 6 bases and V 7 bases, and 9 bases lay outside the gene matches. CDR1 is DFQATT, CDR2 SNEGSKA, per germline (reference sequence). CDR3 length: 12 amino acids. The CDR3 sequence: CSVRTGGLEQYF. CDR3 nucleotide sequence: TGCAGTGTCCGGACAGGAGGCCTCGAGCAGTACTTC.

The DNA of the CDR3 is TGCAGCGGATCGACAGGAGCTAATGAAAAACTGTTTTTT. Translating gives CSGSTGANEKLFF. This chain connects TRBV29-1 to TRBJ1-4; D might be TRBD1 (6 bases). Germline assignment: CDR1 SQVTM and CDR2 ANQGSEA. The CDR3 length is 13 residues. Deletions cut 7 bases from V and 3 bases from J, with 12 bases between.

This clonotype was counted a few times. The chain links TRBV5-1 to TRBJ2-3; 16 bases are a match to TRBD2. The germline V gene has CDR1 SGHRS and CDR2 YFSETQ. With 4 bases clipped from V and 7 bases from J, the junction kept 15 bases outside the gene matches. The length of the CDR3 is 19 residues. The CDR3 DNA is TGCGCCAGCAGCGGAACCGGGACTAGCGGGGGGGCCGTCTCTTATACGCAGTATTTT. Encoded protein: CASSGTGTSGGAVSYTQYF.

The chain joins TRBV7-6 to TRBJ2-5; 9 bases fit TRBD1. CDR1 is SGHVS and CDR2 is FNYEAQ in the germline V gene. The V and J ends lost 2 bases and 3 bases, in that order; junction bases with no gene match: 10. This CDR3 has 17 residues. DNA of the CDR3: TGTGCCAGCAGCTTATACCGGGACAGGGTAACAAAAGAGACCCAGTACTTC. This translates into CASSLYRDRVTKETQYF.

The rearrangement joins TRBV12-3 or TRBV12-4 to TRBJ2-5; 8 bases are a match to TRBD2. The CDR3 extends over 18 amino acids. With 6 bases clipped from V and 2 bases from J, the junction kept 17 bases outside the gene matches. In DNA form, the CDR3 reads TGTGCCAGCAGCCCCCGCCGGGCTAGCGGGTTTCTTCAAGAGACCCAGTACTTC. Translation gives CASSPRRASGFLQETQYF.

This clonotype was detected many times. This sequence joins TRBV21-1 and TRBJ1-2; the table's D gene call, TRBD1, was not cross checked with the DNA. TRBV21-1 is annotated as a pseudogene. The length of the CDR3 is 13 residues. CDR3 bases: TGTGCCAGCAGCAAAGAGGTCCCCTATGGCTACACCTTC. Amino acids: CASSKEVPYGYTF.

This clonotype turned up a few times. The gene calls are TRBV20-1 and TRBJ2-5; D possibly corresponds to TRBD2 (5 bases). Trimming removed 3 bases from V and 0 bases from J, with 11 bases in between. Germline V gene lookup returns CDR1 DFQATT and CDR2 SNEGSKA (reference sequence). The CDR3 covers 14 residues. The CDR3 coding sequence is TGCAGTGCTAGTGGGCTAGCTGACCAAGAGACCCAGTACTTC. Translating gives CSASGLADQETQYF.

The V call is TRBV29-1, the J call TRBJ2-3; possibly TRBD1 or TRBD2 for D (6 bases each). Trimming removed 5 bases from V and 3 bases from J, with 12 bases in between. This CDR3 region has 13 residues. The germline CDR1 and CDR2 sequences are SQVTM and ANQGSEA. The CDR3 region is CSVHGGSTDTQYF. The CDR3 coding sequence is TGCAGCGTTCACGGGGGCTCGACAGATACGCAGTATTTT.